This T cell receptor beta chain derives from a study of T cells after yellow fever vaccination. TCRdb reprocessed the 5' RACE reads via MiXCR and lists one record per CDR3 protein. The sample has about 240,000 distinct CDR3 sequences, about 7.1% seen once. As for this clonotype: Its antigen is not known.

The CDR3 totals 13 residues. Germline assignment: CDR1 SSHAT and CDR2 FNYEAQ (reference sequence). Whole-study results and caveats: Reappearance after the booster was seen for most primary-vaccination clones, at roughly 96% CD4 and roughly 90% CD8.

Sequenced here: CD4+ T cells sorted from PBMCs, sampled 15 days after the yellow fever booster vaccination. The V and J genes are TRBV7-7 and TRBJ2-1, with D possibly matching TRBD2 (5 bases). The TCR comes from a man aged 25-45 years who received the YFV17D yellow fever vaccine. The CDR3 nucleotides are TGTGCTAGCGCCCCCATGGCCTACAATGAGCAGTTCTTC. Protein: CASAPMAYNEQFF. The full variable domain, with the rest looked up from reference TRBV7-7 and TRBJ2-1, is GAGVSQSPRYKVTKRGQDVTLRCDPISSHATLYWYQQALGQGPEFLTYFNYEAQPDKSGLPSDRFSAERPEGSISTLTIQRTEQRDSAMYRCASAPMAYNEQFFGPGTRLTVL.